This TCR beta chain emerged from a study of cytomegalovirus exposure and HLA in healthy donors. Looking at the study overall: From HLA-typed donors, an early data release held 70 million to 100 million unique TCRs. Study-wide points: Sequencing likely generated an artifact that appeared as a cluster of highly shared sequence variants. A previous analysis found most TCR beta V segments productive roughly 87% or roughly 30% of the time. The study flagged 150 to 200 TCR beta chains as cytomegalovirus-associated.

From germline, CDR1 is MDHEN and CDR2 SYDVKM. Deletions cut 10 bases from V and 2 bases from J, with 18 bases between. The CDR3 spans 15 residues. Note on this clone: The antigen remains undetermined.

In the PCR, 60 Vbeta and 13 Jbeta primers were used. Libraries were prepared by immunoSEQ multiplex PCR; TCRdb keeps only in-frame clonotypes and omits some of them. The sample includes around 76,000 clones. The chain recombines TRBV28 with TRBJ2-1; tentative D call: TRBD1 (5 bases). The sequenced material came from PBMCs. The receptor's source is an older woman in good health and CMV-seronegative. CDR3 amino acids: CATRALDSPYNEQFF. The CDR3, as DNA: TGTGCCACCAGAGCCTTAGACAGTCCCTACAATGAGCAGTTCTTC.